The present entry profiles one T cell receptor (beta chain) with its context. Its target is unknown. The junction differs from germline at one of its ends, possibly a read error. CDR3 length equals 15 residues. The germline V gene has CDR1 SQVTM and CDR2 ANQGSEA. The data are from a study of blood T cells in healthy people across ages. Study information: In model experiments, template switching was able to capture about one barcoded beta molecule for every two T cells that were present.

Alongside a J-beta primer mix, a sample-barcoded 5' primer served in a second PCR lasting roughly 6 to 11 cycles. A tag from a template-switch adaptor with 12 random nucleotides marked each cDNA molecule. TCRdb called the 5' RACE reads again in MiXCR, with one record for every CDR3 protein. Of about 800,000 distinct CDR3 sequences in the sample, roughly 25% were seen once. Overall study results and limits: With donor CMV status unknown, expanded clonotype changes were possibly confounded.

Each individual donor underwent a draw of about 11 milliliters of peripheral blood. These data also formed part of another study, on T cells of mothers and their children.

The chain is built from TRBV29-1 and TRBJ2-1, with D possibly being TRBD1 (6 bases). This receptor was taken from a boy between 10 and 17 years old in good health. The sample taken for sequencing was blood. The CDR3 protein is CASSLTGRSYNEQFF. The CDR3 coding sequence is TGTGCCAGCAGCCTCACAGGGAGATCCTACAATGAGCAGTTCTTC.